Listed below are T cell receptor beta chains from one sample, sequenced in a study of blood T cell repertoires in COVID-19. Some clones are missing from TCRdb's copy, which holds only in-frame ones; the method was immunoSEQ multiplex PCR. The data hold about 89,000 clones, with roughly 88% observed a single time. Sequenced: peripheral blood. These receptors all come from a man aged 55 to 69 with acute or convalescent COVID-19. Each CDR3 is given with its conserved first and last residue. D genes are given only for firm matches. Some rows mark clone size as missing; the rest say once, few, many or name a class of expanded clone.

TRBJ2-7 - TRBD2 TRBV12-5 TGTGCTAGTGGGGGGACTAGCGGGGGATACGAGCAGTACTTC CASGGTSGGYEQYF
TRBJ1-4 - - TRBV18 TGTGCCAGCTCACCGGCGACAGCGATGGCAACTAATGAAAAACTGTTTTTT CASSPATAMATNEKLFF
TRBJ2-7 - - TRBV7-2 TGTGCCAGCAGCCTAACTAGTGCGTTATACGAGCAGTACTTC CASSLTSALYEQYF
TRBJ2-3 - - TRBV9 TGTGCCAGCAGCGCAGACTGGTCCACAGATACGCAGTATTTT CASSADWSTDTQYF
TRBJ1-5 - - TRBV24-1 TGTGCCACCAGTGAAGCAGGGGACCCCCCTCAGCCCCAGCATTTT CATSEAGDPPQPQHF
TRBJ2-5 once - TRBV3-1/TRBV3-2 TGTGCCAGCAGCCAAGAGGCTACCAGGGAGACCCAGTACTTC CASSQEATRETQYF
TRBJ1-6 - - TRBV6-1 TGTGCCAGCAGTGAAGGCAGGGGTTATTCACCCCTCCACTTT CASSEGRGYSPLHF
TRBJ2-7 - TRBD2 TRBV6-1 TGTGCCAGCAGTGAAGGGACTAGCGGGGTCCCTTACGAGCAGTACTTC CASSEGTSGVPYEQYF
TRBJ2-2 - - TRBV5-1 TGCGCCAGCACGATAACCGGAGGGCCGGGCACCGGGGAGCTGTTTTTT CASTITGGPGTGELFF
TRBJ2-3 - - TRBV18 TGTGCCAGCTCATCCATGCAGTTGGGCACAGATACGCAGTATTTT CASSSMQLGTDTQYF
TRBJ2-7 - TRBD1 TRBV12-5 TGTGCTAGTGGTTTCGGACAGGGCGTGGGCGAGCAGTACTTC CASGFGQGVGEQYF
TRBJ2-1 - TRBD2 TRBV6-1 TGTGCCAGCAGTGAACTTATCGGGAGGGCCGGAGTTAAGAGGTCCTACAATGAGCAGTTCTTC CASSELIGRAGVKRSYNEQFF
TRBJ1-1 - - TRBV18 TGTGCCAGCTCACCGGGAGGGACGGCGAACACTGAAGCTTTCTTT CASSPGGTANTEAFF
TRBJ2-2 - - TRBV5-1 TGCGCCAGCAGCTTGGGAGATCCCAACACCGGGGAGCTGTTTTTT CASSLGDPNTGELFF
TRBJ2-5 - TRBD2 TRBV27 TGTGCCAGCAGGGGCCCACGCGGGGGGCGAGAGACCCAGTACTTC CASRGPRGGRETQYF
TRBJ1-6 - - TRBV4-1 TGCGCCAGCAGCCAAGTCCTGGACAGAATAAATTCACCCCTCCACTTT CASSQVLDRINSPLHF
TRBJ1-4 - - TRBV6-6 TGTGCCAGCAGTTACGGCGGGACAACTAATGAAAAACTGTTTTTT CASSYGGTTNEKLFF
TRBJ1-6 - TRBD1 TRBV5-1 TGCGCCAGCAGCGCCGAGCGGGACAGGGGTTCACCCCTCCACTTT CASSAERDRGSPLHF
TRBJ2-7 - TRBD2 TRBV3-1/TRBV3-2 TGTGCCAGCAGCCAAGACATTGCGGGAGGGCCTGGCTACGAGCAGTACTTC CASSQDIAGGPGYEQYF
TRBJ2-3 - TRBD2 TRBV7-2 TGTGCCAGCAGACCGATTCTAGCGGGAGGGGCGGATACGCAGTATTTT CASRPILAGGADTQYF
TRBJ1-1 - - TRBV18 TGTGCCAGCTCACCATCGAGGGTGGACACTGAAGCTTTCTTT CASSPSRVDTEAFF
TRBJ1-2 few TRBD1 TRBV15 TGTGCCACCAGGCCGGTGCGATCCAGGGGGCCGTATGGCTACACCTTC CATRPVRSRGPYGYTF
TRBJ2-5 - TRBD1 TRBV5-1 TGCGCCAGCAGCTTGGTGCAGGGGGAAGAGACCCAGTACTTC CASSLVQGEETQYF
TRBJ2-5 - TRBD2 TRBV5-1 TGCGCCAGCAGCTTGGTATCCCTAGCGGGGGCTAGGTACCAAGAGACCCAGTACTTC CASSLVSLAGARYQETQYF
TRBJ2-7 - TRBD2 TRBV27 TGTGCCAGCAGTCCCGGACTAGCGGGACCCCGCGAGCAGTACTTC CASSPGLAGPREQYF
TRBJ1-2 once - TRBV18 TGTGCCAGCTCACCTGCATCGATGCGTGGTGGCTACACCTTC CASSPASMRGGYTF
TRBJ2-1 - TRBD2 TRBV11-3 TGTGCCAGTGAAACCGGGACTAGCGGGGCCAATGAGCAGTTCTTC CASETGTSGANEQFF
TRBJ2-3 - TRBD2 TRBV6-4 TGTGCCAGCAGTACGTTAGCGGGGGCTAGCACAGATACGCAGTATTTT CASSTLAGASTDTQYF
TRBJ2-1 - TRBD1 TRBV5-1 TGCGCCAGCAGCTTGGGGGACAGGGGGCAGGTGGGCTACAATGAGCAGTTCTTC CASSLGDRGQVGYNEQFF
TRBJ2-1 - TRBD2 TRBV4-1 TGCGCCAGCAGCCAAATGGTGACTAGCGGGAAAGGTAATGAGCAGTTCTTC CASSQMVTSGKGNEQFF
TRBJ1-2 - - TRBV5-1 TGCGCCAGCAGCTTGGCGGTTAACTATGGCTACACCTTC CASSLAVNYGYTF
TRBJ2-3 - - TRBV11-2 TGTGCCAGCAGCTTAATCGGGGTAACAGATACGCAGTATTTT CASSLIGVTDTQYF
TRBJ2-2 - TRBD1 TRBV27 TGTGCCAGCAGCCGGGGACAGGTCCACACCGGGGAGCTGTTTTTT CASSRGQVHTGELFF
TRBJ2-3 - - TRBV5-4 TGTGCCAGCAGCTTGGGACAGGCTAGCACAGATACGCAGTATTTT CASSLGQASTDTQYF
TRBJ2-1 - - TRBV28 TGTGCCAGCAATGAGGGAAGTGAGCAGTTCTTC CASNEGSEQFF
TRBJ1-2 - - TRBV6-1 TGTGCCAGCAGTGACAGGGATTATGGCTACACCTTC CASSDRDYGYTF
TRBJ2-5 - TRBD1 TRBV24-1 TGTGCCACCAGTGATTCCCTCGCCGGGACAGGGGACCTACACACCAAAGAGACCCAGTACTTC CATSDSLAGTGDLHTKETQYF
TRBJ1-5 - TRBD1 TRBV2 TGTGCCAGCAGCTGGACAGGGTTTCAGCCCCAGCATTTT CASSWTGFQPQHF
TRBJ2-2 - - TRBV11-2 TGTGCCAGCAGCTTAGAACCGGCCGGGGAGCTGTTTTTT CASSLEPAGELFF
TRBJ2-3 - - TRBV3-1/TRBV3-2 TGTGCCAGCAGCCAAGTTATTGGAGGCACAGATACGCAGTATTTT CASSQVIGGTDTQYF
TRBJ2-1 once TRBD2 TRBV5-1 TGCGCCAGCGGCCCGGGACTAGCGAACAATGAGCAGTTCTTC CASGPGLANNEQFF
TRBJ2-2 - TRBD2 TRBV5-8 TGTGCCAGCAGCTTGAGGGGACTAATGAACACCGGGGAGCTGTTTTTT CASSLRGLMNTGELFF
TRBJ1-3 once TRBD1 TRBV19 TGTGCCAGTAGGCCGGGACAGGCCATCTCTGGAAACACCATATATTTT CASRPGQAISGNTIYF
TRBJ2-1 - - TRBV6-5 TGTGCCAGCAGTTACGGACTCCCGGGCCTTAACAATGAGCAGTTCTTC CASSYGLPGLNNEQFF
TRBJ2-1 - TRBD1 TRBV24-1 TGTGCCACCAGTGATTTTAAGACAGGGGGAGGGTATGAGCAGTTCTTC CATSDFKTGGGYEQFF
TRBJ2-7 - TRBD2 TRBV24-1 TGTGCCACCAGTGACCCGAACACGGGGGGCGAGCAGTACTTC CATSDPNTGGEQYF
TRBJ2-2 - - TRBV30 TGTGCCTGGAATCCAGGGGCGAGCACCGGGGAGCTGTTTTTT CAWNPGASTGELFF
TRBJ2-5 - TRBD1 TRBV2 TGTGCCAGCAGGGGGGACAGGGGGGGAACCCAGTACTTC CASRGDRGGTQYF
TRBJ2-7 - TRBD2 TRBV6-2/TRBV6-3 TGTGCCAGCAGTTCATCCGGGGGGAGCTCCTACGAGCAGTACTTC CASSSSGGSSYEQYF
TRBJ2-7 - - TRBV24-1 TGTGCCACCACTCCACCTGGACGGACTCCTTCCTACGAGCAGTACTTC CATTPPGRTPSYEQYF
TRBJ2-7 - - TRBV6-2/TRBV6-3 TGTGCCAGCAGTCACTCCGGGACTGCCTACGAGCAGTACTTC CASSHSGTAYEQYF
TRBJ1-2 - TRBD1 TRBV18 TGTGCCAGCTCACCAAGGACAGGGGGCTCTAACTATGGCTACACCTTC CASSPRTGGSNYGYTF
TRBJ2-7 once TRBD2 TRBV5-1 TGCGCCAGCAGCCCGACTAGCGGCCCCTACGAGCAGTACTTC CASSPTSGPYEQYF